This entry lists 10 T cell receptor beta chains sequenced from one sample in a study of graft-versus-host responses after intestinal transplantation. These TCRs' antigens remain unknown. The method was immunoSEQ multiplex PCR; TCRdb's version includes in-frame clones alone and lacks a portion of them. The sample lists about 88,000 clones, 91% occurring once. The sample consisted of unstimulated CD4+ T cells sorted from spleen or lymph node cells, taken before transplant. Receptors were obtained from a human donor who was the organ donor for an intestinal transplant.

The chain carries TRBV11-2 and TRBJ1-2; 7 bases line up with TRBD1. J was trimmed by 5 bases and V by 4 bases; bases with no gene match: 7. Germline lookup yields CDR1 SGHAT and CDR2 FQNNGV. There are 14 residues in the CDR3. Here the CDR3 reads CASSWTGVSYGYTF. The CDR3 DNA follows: TGTGCCAGCAGCTGGACAGGCGTCTCGTATGGCTACACCTTC.

The rearrangement uses TRBV30 and TRBJ2-2; D perhaps matches TRBD2 (6 bases). This CDR3 has 14 residues. Germline V gene lookup returns CDR1 GTSNPN and CDR2 SVGIG (reference sequence). V dropped 0 bases and J dropped 5 bases, with 10 bases sitting between them. Written as DNA, the CDR3 is TGTGCCTGGAGTGTAGGGACTCCAACCGGGGAGCTGTTTTTT. The encoded protein is CAWSVGTPTGELFF. The variable domain in full, with the rest retrieved from reference TRBV30 and TRBJ2-2, is SQTIHQWPATLVQPVGSPLSLECTVEGTSNPNLYWYRQAAGRGLQLLFYSVGIGQISSEVPQNLSASRPQDRQFILSSKKLLLSDSGFYLCAWSVGTPTGELFFGEGSRLTVL.

The chain recombines TRBV2 with TRBJ2-3, with a possible D match to TRBD2 (5 bases). Trimming took 6 bases from V and 0 from J, leaving 13 bases between them. This CDR3 is built from 15 residues. Germline CDR1 SNHLY, CDR2 FYNNEI. The CDR3 spells CASSLAGSSTDTQYF. Written as DNA, the CDR3 is TGTGCCAGCAGCCTGGCGGGTTCTAGCACAGATACGCAGTATTTT.

CDR3 coding DNA: TGTGCCAGCAGTGAATTTAAAACAGGGGGTGAAGCTTTCTTT. This codes for CASSEFKTGGEAFF. This chain uses TRBV25-1 with TRBJ1-1, with 8 bases matching TRBD1. With 1 base clipped from V and 7 bases from J, the junction kept 5 bases outside the gene matches. The germline V gene encodes CDR1 MGHDK and CDR2 SYGVNS. This CDR3 contains 14 residues.

The chain recombines TRBV6-6 with TRBJ1-2; D remains unclear. The germline V gene encodes CDR1 MNHNY and CDR2 SVGAGI (reference sequence). The V end lost 2 bases, the J end lost 7 bases, and 8 bases lay between the germline ends. The CDR3 covers 12 residues. The CDR3 here is CASSYLGGGYTF. DNA for the CDR3: TGTGCCAGCAGTTACCTGGGAGGTGGCTACACCTTC.

V and J are TRBV2 and TRBJ2-1, with 8 bases lining up with TRBD2. This CDR3 spans 13 amino acids. The J segment lost 9 bases and the V segment lost 8 bases, leaving 9 bases of the junction unmatched. The germline V gene has CDR1 SNHLY and CDR2 FYNNEI. The CDR3 region is CASVISREGEQFF. Written as DNA, the CDR3 is TGTGCCAGCGTAATTTCCCGGGAGGGTGAGCAGTTCTTC.

This clone was seen only once. The rearrangement joins TRBV7-8 to TRBJ2-5, with 8 nucleotides matching TRBD1. The V segment lost 5 bases and the J segment 3 bases; nucleotides outside the gene matches: 8. This CDR3 is built from 15 residues. Per germline, CDR1 SGHVS and CDR2 FQNEAQ. Written as DNA, the CDR3 is TGTGCCAGCAGCCCATGGACAGGGATTAAAGAGACCCAGTACTTC. It encodes CASSPWTGIKETQYF. Based on the CDR3 plus reference TRBV7-8 and TRBJ2-5, the full variable domain is GAGVSQSPRYKVAKRGQDVALRCDPISGHVSLFWYQQALGQGPEFLTYFQNEAQLDKSGLPSDRFFAERPEGSVSTLKIQRTQQEDSAVYLCASSPWTGIKETQYFGPGTRLLVL.

This clone was picked up one time. This rearrangement joins TRBV30 to TRBJ2-1; 14 bases are shared with TRBD2. This CDR3 has 19 amino acids. The trim removed 0 bases at V and 5 bases at J, leaving 12 bases unmatched. The germline V gene encodes CDR1 GTSNPN and CDR2 SVGIG (reference sequence). CDR3 coding DNA: TGTGCCTGGAGTGTATCCCTTAGACTAGCGGGAGGGACAGACAATGAGCAGTTCTTC. It codes for CAWSVSLRLAGGTDNEQFF.

The chain recombines TRBV14 with TRBJ1-1; D unclear. V gave up 0 bases and J gave up 7 bases, with 6 bases separating them. Germline-derived CDR1 and CDR2 are SGHDN and FVKESK. CDR3 length: 12 amino acids. Here the CDR3 DNA reads TGTGCCAGCAGCCAAGATCTAAGTGAAGCTTTCTTT. Translating gives CASSQDLSEAFF.

This sequence joins TRBV11-2 and TRBJ1-4; the D gene is possibly TRBD1 (6 bases). Trimming pared 3 bases from V and 8 bases from J, leaving 7 bases between. The length of the CDR3 is 12 residues. Germline CDR1 and CDR2: SGHAT and FQNNGV. The CDR3 sequence: CASSFRGEKLFF. For the CDR3, the DNA is TGTGCCAGCAGCTTCAGGGGCGAAAAACTGTTTTTT.